The rows below give T cell receptor beta chains drawn from one sample of a study of T-cell reconstitution after alpha-beta-depleted transplantation in children. MiXCR, run by TCRdb on the PCR reads, gives a single entry per CDR3 protein. The sample holds more than 300,000 distinct CDR3 sequences, around 16% seen once. Sequenced here: PBMCs, mostly from graft donor cells, sampled 360 days after TCRalphabeta/CD19-depleted stem cell transplant. These receptors were taken from a male patient between 2 and 10 years old who had a stem cell transplant for acute lymphoblastic leukemia, so the T cells may come from the graft donor. Each CDR3 is given with its conserved first and last residue.

J | V | CDR3
TRBJ2-2 | TRBV7-9 | CASSLGQGRPNTGELFF
TRBJ2-7 | TRBV4-2 | CASSQGTAVYEQYF
TRBJ2-1 | TRBV7-9 | CASSFNSYNEQFF
TRBJ2-2 | TRBV5-6 | CASSLRASGSRTGELFF
TRBJ2-7 | TRBV5-1 | CASSARLYEQYF
TRBJ2-2 | TRBV6-5 | CASSYSPGMETGELFF
TRBJ2-7 | TRBV9 | CASSVGPSGSRYEQYF
TRBJ2-1 | TRBV4-3 | CASSQIFHNEQFF
TRBJ1-4 | TRBV12-3/TRBV12-4 | CASSRTRATNEKLFF
TRBJ2-7 | TRBV29-1 | CSVEDSYYEQYF
TRBJ2-1 | TRBV15 | CATSPRLAGGHEQFF
TRBJ2-7 | TRBV20-1 | CSARQGISYEQYF
TRBJ2-5 | TRBV7-7 | CASSLAPTGGQETQYF